The clone carrying this T cell receptor beta chain was counted once. The sample is drawn from a study of blood T cell repertoires in COVID-19. Overall study: From T cells, B-cell-depleted T cells, or PBMCs came the material, which was cDNA or gDNA.

The table came from immunoSEQ multiplex PCR; TCRdb's copy has only in-frame clones and leaves some out. This sample has about 410,000 clones, with approximately 90% found just once. CDR1 is MNHEY, CDR2 SMNVEV, per germline (reference sequence). The CDR3 contains 13 residues. V was shortened by 4 bases and J by 10 bases, with 13 bases between the two germline ends. V gene TRBV27 combines with J gene TRBJ1-4; a weak D match, TRBD1 (5 bases). Sequencing input: peripheral blood. The origin of this receptor is a woman aged 40-49 years with COVID-19, enrolled during active disease. The CDR3 sequence: CASSWGIRGKLFF. Written as DNA, the CDR3 is TGTGCCAGCAGTTGGGGTATTAGGGGAAAACTGTTTTTT.